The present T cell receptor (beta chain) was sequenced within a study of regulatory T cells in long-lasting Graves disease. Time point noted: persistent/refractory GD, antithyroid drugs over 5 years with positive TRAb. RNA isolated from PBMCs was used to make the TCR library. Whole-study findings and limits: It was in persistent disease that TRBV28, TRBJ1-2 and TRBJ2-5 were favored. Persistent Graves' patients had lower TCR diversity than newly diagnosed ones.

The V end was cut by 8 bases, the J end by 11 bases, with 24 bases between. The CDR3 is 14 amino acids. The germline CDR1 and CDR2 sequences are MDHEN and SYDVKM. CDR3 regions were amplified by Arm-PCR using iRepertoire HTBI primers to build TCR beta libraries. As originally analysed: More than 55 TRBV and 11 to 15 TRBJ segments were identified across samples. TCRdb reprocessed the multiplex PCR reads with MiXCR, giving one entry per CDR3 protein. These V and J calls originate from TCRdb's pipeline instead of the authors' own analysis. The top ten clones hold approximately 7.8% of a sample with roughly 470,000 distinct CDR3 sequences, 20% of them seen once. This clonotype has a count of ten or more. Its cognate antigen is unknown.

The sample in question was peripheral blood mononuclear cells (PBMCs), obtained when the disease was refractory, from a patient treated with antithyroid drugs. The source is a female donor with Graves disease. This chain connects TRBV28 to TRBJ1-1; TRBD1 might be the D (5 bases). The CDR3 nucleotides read TGTGCCAGCTCCCGGGACCGCCCCGTCGAATGGGCTTTCTTT. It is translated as CASSRDRPVEWAFF.